This TCR beta chain was obtained from a study of control samples from healthy donors and cancer patients. The length of the CDR3 is 15 residues. CDR1 SNHLY and CDR2 FYNNEI come from the germline V gene. V gave up 6 bases and J gave up 4 bases, with 18 bases separating them. The repertoire was sequenced with immunoSEQ multiplex PCR; TCRdb's copy has only in-frame clones and lacks some. The repertoire holds some 110,000 clones, with 85% to 90% as singletons. The sequenced sample was PBMCs. The chain links TRBV2 to TRBJ2-5, with D possibly matching TRBD1 (6 bases). The receptor was isolated from a woman in her forties or fifties with colorectal cancer. CDR3 DNA sequence: TGTGCCAGCAGGAAGGGACAAAACCGGGCAGAGACCCAGTACTTC. Translating it yields CASRKGQNRAETQYF.